The 21 T cell receptor beta chains listed next were all sequenced from one sample in a study of PD-L1 blockade in urothelial cancer. This sample's time point: peripheral blood 6 weeks after treatment start. Sequencing used immunoSEQ multiplex PCR; TCRdb keeps in-frame clones, though not all of them. This sample has roughly 120,000 clones; around nine tenths occur once, and the top ten carry roughly 1.8%. Sequences were derived from PBMCs, sampled around atezolizumab (anti-PD-L1) treatment. These receptor sequences come from a man in his fifties or sixties with urothelial cancer.

V and J are TRBV19 and TRBJ2-2, with 7 bases aligning to TRBD1. The length of the CDR3 is 15 residues. Per the germline V gene, CDR1 is LNHDA and CDR2 is SQIVND (reference sequence). The J segment lost 1 base and the V segment lost 1 base, leaving 0 bases of the junction unmatched. The DNA of the CDR3 is TGTGCCAGTAGTATAGGGACAGGGAACACCGGGGAGCTGTTTTTT. Translating gives CASSIGTGNTGELFF.

The chain employs TRBV19 and TRBJ2-7; TRBD1 is a possible D gene (6 bases). V was pared by 5 bases and J by 2 bases, with 10 bases between. The CDR3 length is 13 residues. Germline V CDR1 and CDR2: LNHDA, SQIVND (reference sequence). DNA of the CDR3: TGTGCCAGTAGTTGGGGGACAACCTACGAGCAGTACTTC. Encoded protein: CASSWGTTYEQYF.

The chain joins TRBV28 to TRBJ1-2, with TRBD1 matching over 9 bases. With V trimmed by 4 bases and J by 3 bases, 6 bases remained unmatched. Germline-derived CDR1 and CDR2 are MDHEN and SYDVKM. This CDR3 contains 15 residues. CDR3 DNA sequence: TGTGCCAGCAGTTCGGGACAGGGCGGGCACTATGGCTACACCTTC. This codes for CASSSGQGGHYGYTF.

This sequence joins TRBV5-1 and TRBJ1-4, with D unclear. V was clipped by 3 bases and J by 8 bases, with 17 bases between them. The CDR3 runs to 15 residues. CDR1 and CDR2 (germline): SGHRS, YFSETQ. The CDR3 DNA sequence: TGCGCCAGCAGCTCCGGACTCTTCCTGGGGGAAAAACTGTTTTTT. This sequence encodes CASSSGLFLGEKLFF.

The V gene is TRBV27, the J gene TRBJ2-3; 12 nucleotides line up with TRBD2. The germline V gene encodes CDR1 MNHEY and CDR2 SMNVEV (reference sequence). V trimming: 4 bases; J trimming: 3 bases; junction bases outside the gene matches: 5. There are 16 residues in the CDR3. The CDR3 here is CASSSLGTSGTDTQYF. In nucleotides, the CDR3 is TGTGCCAGCAGTTCCCTCGGGACTAGCGGGACAGATACGCAGTATTTT.

V and J are TRBV5-3 and TRBJ2-7, with unresolved D. TRBV5-3 belongs to the ORF category, with a function that is uncertain. The CDR3 contains 12 residues. Trimming removed 3 bases from V and 5 bases from J, with 9 bases in between. The CDR3 spells CARSSESHEQYF. The CDR3 nucleotides read TGTGCCAGAAGCTCAGAATCCCACGAGCAGTACTTC.

The chain recombines TRBV5-1 with TRBJ2-5; D perhaps matches TRBD1 (6 bases). The V gene's germline CDR1 is SGHRS and CDR2 YFSETQ. Trimming cost V 2 bases and J 1 base, with 9 bases left between them. The CDR3 totals 14 residues. Here the CDR3 reads CASSLDRTQETQYF. CDR3 bases: TGCGCCAGCAGCTTAGACAGGACCCAAGAGACCCAGTACTTC.

This chain's CDR3 is CASSLQDGEDTQYF. The CDR3 DNA follows: TGTGCCAGCAGCTTACAAGACGGGGAAGATACGCAGTATTTT. The J gene is TRBJ2-3, the V gene TRBV7-2; a weak D match, TRBD2 (5 bases). The CDR3 has 14 amino acids. V lost 2 bases and J lost 5, with 11 bases in between. The germline V gene has CDR1 SGHTA and CDR2 FQGNSA.

V usage is TRBV30 and J usage is TRBJ1-4; D perhaps matches TRBD1 (6 bases). The CDR3 contains 14 residues. The V gene lost 0 bases and the J gene lost 8 bases, with 13 bases spanning the gap. Germline values: CDR1 GTSNPN, CDR2 SVGIG (reference sequence). CDR3 loop: CAWSVGGGVEKLFF. CDR3 DNA sequence: TGTGCCTGGAGTGTAGGAGGGGGGGTAGAAAAACTGTTTTTT.

V usage is TRBV11-3 and J usage is TRBJ2-7; tentative D call: TRBD1 (6 bases). Trimming cost V 6 bases and J 6 bases, with 12 bases left between them. The CDR3 covers 12 residues. Germline V gives CDR1 SGHNT, CDR2 YENEEA. The CDR3 nucleotides are TGTGCCAGCAGTACAGGGCCTCTCGAGCAGTACTTC. Translated, it gives CASSTGPLEQYF.

The chain couples TRBV6-5 to TRBJ1-1; 9 bases are a match to TRBD1. V gave up 4 bases and J gave up 8 bases; unmatched junction bases: 14. Germline CDR1 is MNHEY and CDR2 is SVGAGI. The CDR3 spans 16 residues. CDR3 coding DNA: TGTGCCAGCAGTTCTTATTTACAGGGGGCGCAGGGAGAAGCTTTCTTT. Protein: CASSSYLQGAQGEAFF.

The rearrangement joins TRBV30 to TRBJ2-7; a possible D gene is TRBD2 (5 bases). The germline V and J ends were trimmed by 7 bases and 2 bases, with 18 bases remaining between them. CDR1 and CDR2 (germline): GTSNPN, SVGIG (reference sequence). The CDR3 has 14 residues. The CDR3 nucleotides read TGTGCCTCCCCGGACTGGAGAGTTCCCTACGAGCAGTACTTC. As protein: CASPDWRVPYEQYF.

As for this clone: The same CDR3 also results from other DNA sequences found in this sample. The chain is built from TRBV4-1 and TRBJ2-7, with 9 bases lining up with TRBD1. Germline lookup yields CDR1 MGHRA and CDR2 YSYEKL. This CDR3 has 15 amino acids. Losses at the gene ends were 3 bases for V and 1 base for J; bases not matched to a gene: 4. The CDR3 nucleotides read TGCGCCAGCAGCCAGCCGGACAGGGGTTCCTACGAGCAGTACTTC. Translating gives CASSQPDRGSYEQYF.

CDR3 sequence reads: CASSLLTSGSKETQYF. CDR3 nucleotides: TGTGCCAGCAGCTTGTTGACTAGCGGGTCTAAAGAGACCCAGTACTTC. The genes are TRBV5-6 and TRBJ2-5; 10 nucleotides align to TRBD2. V gave up 1 base and J gave up 3 bases; unmatched junction bases: 6. This CDR3 contains 16 residues. Germline V gene lookup returns CDR1 SGHDT and CDR2 YYEEEE.

The chain recombines TRBV2 with TRBJ2-7, with no clear D. The CDR3 is made up of 12 amino acids. The germline V gene has CDR1 SNHLY and CDR2 FYNNEI. V was cut by 6 bases and J by 7 bases, with 13 bases left in between. For the CDR3, the DNA is TGTGCCAGCAGGCCGATTTTGAGGGAGCAGTACTTC. Its protein is CASRPILREQYF.

The genes are TRBV6-5 and TRBJ2-7; D perhaps matches TRBD2 (6 bases). The germline V gene has CDR1 MNHEY and CDR2 SVGAGI. V lost 6 bases, J lost 1 base, and 13 bases lay in between. This CDR3 spans 14 amino acids. Here the CDR3 reads CASRPGLGSYEQYF. CDR3 DNA: TGTGCCAGCAGGCCGGGACTGGGATCCTACGAGCAGTACTTC.

Here the CDR3 DNA reads TGTGCCAGCAGCTTGGGTGGGGGGGGTTCCTACGAGCAGTACTTC. Protein: CASSLGGGGSYEQYF. V is TRBV5-6 and J is TRBJ2-7; 7 positions match TRBD2. CDR1 is SGHDT, CDR2 YYEEEE, per germline. This CDR3 comprises 15 residues. Trimming cost V 0 bases and J 1 base; bases outside gene matches: 4.

V and J are TRBV28 and TRBJ2-2; the match to TRBD1 covers 12 bases. Germline values: CDR1 MDHEN, CDR2 SYDVKM. The CDR3 runs to 16 residues. The ends lost 5 bases at V and 5 bases at J; junction bases unmatched: 6. In nucleotides, the CDR3 is TGTGCCAGCAGTACCGGGACAGGGGGCAGGACCGGGGAGCTGTTTTTT. Residues: CASSTGTGGRTGELFF.

The chain has TRBV5-1 and TRBJ1-6, with TRBD1 matching 7 bases. This CDR3 is built from 13 residues. Per germline, CDR1 SGHRS and CDR2 YFSETQ. The V gene end was trimmed by 5 bases and the J gene end by 9 bases; junction bases not matched to a gene: 5. The CDR3 coding sequence is TGCGCCAGCAGTAGGGACAGCAGTTCACCCCTCCACTTT. Protein sequence: CASSRDSSSPLHF. The variable domain in full, completed from reference TRBV5-1 and TRBJ1-6, reads KAGVTQTPRYLIKTRGQQVTLSCSPISGHRSVSWYQQTPGQGLQFLFEYFSETQRNKGNFPGRFSGRQFSNSRSEMNVSTLELGDSALYLCASSRDSSSPLHFGNGTRLTVT.

The rearrangement links TRBV10-3 to TRBJ1-1; D call uncertain. Germline V gives CDR1 ENHRY, CDR2 SYGVKD. The CDR3 covers 12 residues. V gave up 10 bases and J gave up 0 bases, with 9 bases separating them. The CDR3 is CATGVMNTEAFF. The CDR3 nucleotides are TGTGCCACCGGGGTGATGAACACTGAAGCTTTCTTT.

The CDR3 is CASTQGVGNTIYF. The CDR3 DNA is TGTGCCAGCACCCAGGGGGTTGGAAACACCATATATTTT. The V gene is TRBV6-5, the J gene TRBJ1-3, with 7 bases fitting TRBD1. The germline V gene encodes CDR1 MNHEY and CDR2 SVGAGI. The CDR3 is 13 residues long. The V segment lost 7 bases and the J segment 3 bases; nucleotides outside the gene matches: 3.